This T cell receptor beta chain was captured in a study of T cell responses to AZD1222 COVID-19 vaccine. Turning to this clone: The antigen is undetermined.

Libraries were prepared by immunoSEQ multiplex PCR; TCRdb keeps only in-frame clonotypes and omits some of them. The repertoire holds 130,000 or so clones, with 93% as singletons. Study-wide results and limits: Donors in the cohort were predominantly white British and more often female, and clonal diversity was possibly underestimated. The study identified only 6 or 7 AZD1222 recipients as seropositive at baseline. Only after the peak T cell response were repertoires sampled. Spike-specific TCR breadth rose after two AZD1222 doses, and depth rose as well.

The sample consisted of peripheral blood, taken on day 0 of AZD1222 vaccination. This clonotype originated in an adult in good health.

CDR3 in amino acids: CAWTDWDSYSGNTIYF. The CDR3 DNA sequence: TGTGCCTGGACCGACTGGGACAGCTACTCTGGAAACACCATATATTTT. V is TRBV30 and J is TRBJ1-3, with TRBD1 identical over 7 bases. The germline CDR1 and CDR2 sequences are GTSNPN and SVGIG (reference sequence). The CDR3 totals 16 residues. The V and J ends lost 4 bases and 0 bases, in that order; junction bases with no gene match: 9.